This T cell receptor beta chain was profiled in a study of Tregs in tolerant kidney transplant recipients. The data were produced by immunoSEQ multiplex PCR, yet TCRdb's version contains in-frame clones alone and is incomplete. The repertoire consists of 85,000 to 90,000 clones, with 85% to 95% occurring once and the leading ten covering over 4%. V trimming: 3 bases; J trimming: 7 bases; junction bases outside the gene matches: 4. Per germline, CDR1 SGHDT and CDR2 YYEEEE. The CDR3 consists of 13 residues. The sample consisted of CD8+ T cells from blood. This sequence joins TRBV5-6 and TRBJ2-7, with TRBD2 identical over 10 bases. The TCR originated in a human donor in good health. CDR3 nucleotide sequence: TGTGCCAGCAGCTCTAGCGGGAGTAGTGAGCAGTACTTC. Translation: CASSSSGSSEQYF.